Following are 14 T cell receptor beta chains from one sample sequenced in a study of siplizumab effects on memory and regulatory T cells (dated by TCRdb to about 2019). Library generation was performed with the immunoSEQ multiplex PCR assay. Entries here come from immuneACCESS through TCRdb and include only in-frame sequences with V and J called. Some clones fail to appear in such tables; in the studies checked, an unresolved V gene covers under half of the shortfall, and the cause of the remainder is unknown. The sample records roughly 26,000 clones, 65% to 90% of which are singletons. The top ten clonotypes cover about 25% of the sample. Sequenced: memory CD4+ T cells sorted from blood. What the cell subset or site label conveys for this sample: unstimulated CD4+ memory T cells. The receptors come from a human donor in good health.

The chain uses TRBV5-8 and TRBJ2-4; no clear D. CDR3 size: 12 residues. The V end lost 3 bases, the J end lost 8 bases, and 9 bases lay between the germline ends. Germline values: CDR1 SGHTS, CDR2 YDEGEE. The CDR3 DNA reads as TGTGCCAGCAGCTGGCAGGTGGACATTCAGTACTTC. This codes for CASSWQVDIQYF.

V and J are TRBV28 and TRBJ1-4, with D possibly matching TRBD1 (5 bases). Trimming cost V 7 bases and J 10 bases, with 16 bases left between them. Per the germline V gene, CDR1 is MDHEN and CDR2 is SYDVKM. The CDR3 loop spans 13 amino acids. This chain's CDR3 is CASTHPGDGKLFF. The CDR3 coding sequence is TGTGCCAGCACACACCCCGGGGACGGAAAACTGTTTTTT.

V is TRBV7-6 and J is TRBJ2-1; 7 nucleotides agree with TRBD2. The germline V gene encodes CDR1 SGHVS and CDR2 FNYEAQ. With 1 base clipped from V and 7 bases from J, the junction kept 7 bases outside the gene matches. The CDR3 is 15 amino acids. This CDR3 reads CASSLVGGSWNEQFF. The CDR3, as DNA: TGTGCCAGCAGCTTAGTCGGCGGGAGTTGGAATGAGCAGTTCTTC. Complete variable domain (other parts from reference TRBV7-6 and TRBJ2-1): GAGVSQSPRYKVTKRGQDVALRCDPISGHVSLYWYRQALGQGPEFLTYFNYEAQQDKSGLPNDRFSAERPEGSISTLTIQRTEQRDSAMYRCASSLVGGSWNEQFFGPGTRLTVL.

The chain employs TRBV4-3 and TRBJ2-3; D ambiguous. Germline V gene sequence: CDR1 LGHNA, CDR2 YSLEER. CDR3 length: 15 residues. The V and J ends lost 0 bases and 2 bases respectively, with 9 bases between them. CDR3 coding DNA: TGCGCCAGCAGCCAAGATACCACATCCACAGATACGCAGTATTTT. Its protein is CASSQDTTSTDTQYF.

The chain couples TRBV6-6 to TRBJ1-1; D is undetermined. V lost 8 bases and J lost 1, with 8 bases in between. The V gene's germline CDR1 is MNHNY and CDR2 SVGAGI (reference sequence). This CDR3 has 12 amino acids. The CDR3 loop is CASSHQNTEAFF. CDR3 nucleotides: TGTGCCAGCTCCCACCAGAACACTGAAGCTTTCTTT.

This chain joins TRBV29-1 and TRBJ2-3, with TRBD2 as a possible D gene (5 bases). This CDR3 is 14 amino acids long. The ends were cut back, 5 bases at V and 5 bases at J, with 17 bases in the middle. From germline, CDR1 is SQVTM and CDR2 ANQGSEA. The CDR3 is CSVISSLLGDTQYF. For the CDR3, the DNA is TGCAGCGTTATTTCTAGCTTACTAGGAGATACGCAGTATTTT.

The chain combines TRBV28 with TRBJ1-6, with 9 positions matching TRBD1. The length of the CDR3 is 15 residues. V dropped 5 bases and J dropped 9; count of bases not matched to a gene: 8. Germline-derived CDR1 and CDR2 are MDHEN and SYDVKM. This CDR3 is CASSPRGQGFSPLHF. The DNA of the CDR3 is TGTGCCAGCAGTCCTCGGGGACAGGGATTTTCACCCCTCCACTTT.

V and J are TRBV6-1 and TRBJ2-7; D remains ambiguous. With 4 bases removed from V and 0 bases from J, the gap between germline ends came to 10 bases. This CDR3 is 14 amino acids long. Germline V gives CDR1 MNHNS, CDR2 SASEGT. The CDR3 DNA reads TGTGCCAGCAGTGTGCTTCCCTTCTCCTACGAGCAGTACTTC. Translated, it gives CASSVLPFSYEQYF.

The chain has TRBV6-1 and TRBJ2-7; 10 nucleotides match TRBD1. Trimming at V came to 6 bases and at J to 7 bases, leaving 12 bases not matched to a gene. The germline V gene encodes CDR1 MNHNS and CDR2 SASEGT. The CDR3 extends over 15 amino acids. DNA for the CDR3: TGTGCCAGCAGGGACCGCGACAGGGGGCTAAGGGAGCAGTACTTC. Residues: CASRDRDRGLREQYF.

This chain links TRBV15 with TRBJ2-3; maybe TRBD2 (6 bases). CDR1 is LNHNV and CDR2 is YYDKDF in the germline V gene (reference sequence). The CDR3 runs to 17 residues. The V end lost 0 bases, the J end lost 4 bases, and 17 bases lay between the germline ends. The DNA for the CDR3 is TGTGCCACCAGCAGAGAGACGGTTCGGGGGAGCGCAGATACGCAGTATTTT. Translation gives CATSRETVRGSADTQYF.

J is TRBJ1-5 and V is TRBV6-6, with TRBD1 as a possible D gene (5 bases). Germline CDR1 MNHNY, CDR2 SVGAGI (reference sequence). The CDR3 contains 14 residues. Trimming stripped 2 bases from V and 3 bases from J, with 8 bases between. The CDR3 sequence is CASSYEGSNQPQHF. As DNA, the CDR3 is TGTGCCAGCAGTTACGAGGGGTCCAATCAGCCCCAGCATTTT.

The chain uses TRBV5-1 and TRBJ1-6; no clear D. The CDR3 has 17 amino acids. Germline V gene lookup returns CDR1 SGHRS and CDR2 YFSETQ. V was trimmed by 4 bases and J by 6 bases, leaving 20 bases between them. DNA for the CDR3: TGCGCCAGCAGCCGGGGTGAGGGAGGGAGTCGTAATTCACCCCTCCACTTT. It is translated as CASSRGEGGSRNSPLHF.

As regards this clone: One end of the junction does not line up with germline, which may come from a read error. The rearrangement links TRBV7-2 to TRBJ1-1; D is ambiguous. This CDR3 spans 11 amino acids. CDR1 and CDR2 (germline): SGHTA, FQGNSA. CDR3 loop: CASSLVGKILF. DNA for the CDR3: TGTGCCAGCAGCTTAGTCGGGAAAATCCTTTTT.

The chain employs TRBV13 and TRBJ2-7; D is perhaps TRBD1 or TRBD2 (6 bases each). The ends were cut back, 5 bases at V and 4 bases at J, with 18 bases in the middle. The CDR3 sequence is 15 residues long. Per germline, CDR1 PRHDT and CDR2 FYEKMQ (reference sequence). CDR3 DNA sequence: TGTGCCAGCAGCCAAAAGACTAGGGGGTGGTACGAGCAGTACTTC. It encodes CASSQKTRGWYEQYF.